This T cell receptor beta chain was retrieved from a study of T-cell reconstitution after alpha-beta-depleted transplantation in children. General study findings and limits: Approximately two months post-transplant, alpha-beta T cells reportedly originated from several hundred expanded graft clones. Day-60 TCRbeta diversity that was high in some patients was derived from surviving recipient T cells and thymic progenitors. One year post-transplant, T-cell counts and diversity were largely derived from T cells produced anew.

During its preparation, the TCRbeta library received unique molecular identifiers. MiXCR was run by TCRdb on the PCR reads, yielding one entry per CDR3 protein. The table lists about 640,000 distinct CDR3 sequences, 10% to 15% of them singletons. For this clonotype: Its target is unknown.

This CDR3 is 15 amino acids long. V shed 7 bases and J 5 bases; nucleotides not matched to a gene: 11. Germline CDR1 SGHTS, CDR2 YDEGEE. The sample in question was PBMCs, mostly from graft donor cells, obtained 360 days after TCRalphabeta/CD19-depleted stem cell transplant. The chain uses TRBV5-8 and TRBJ2-5, with 10 bases fitting TRBD1. The TCR was taken from a male patient between 10 and 17 years old who had a stem cell transplant for acute myeloid leukemia, so the T cells may come from the graft donor. In nucleotides, the CDR3 is TGTGCCAGCTCAGTCCCGACAGGGGGCACGGAGACCCAGTACTTC. Translation gives CASSVPTGGTETQYF. Drawing the rest from reference TRBV5-8 and TRBJ2-5, the complete variable domain is EAGVTQSPTHLIKTRGQQATLRCSPISGHTSVYWYQQALGLGLQFLLWYDEGEERNRGNFPPRFSGRQFPNYSSELNVNALELEDSALYLCASSVPTGGTETQYFGPGTRLLVL.